These T cell receptor beta chains were read from a single sample in a study of T-cell reconstitution after alpha-beta-depleted transplantation in children. TCRdb used MiXCR to reprocess the PCR reads, holding one entry per CDR3 protein. The sample lists some 530,000 distinct CDR3 sequences, roughly an eighth occurring once. The specimen comprised PBMCs from the stem cell graft donor, sampled from the stem cell graft. Source of these receptors: a human donor who donated a stem cell graft to a child with combined immunodeficiency. Each CDR3 is given with its conserved first and last residue. D genes are given only for firm matches.

TRBJ2-3 . 11 TRBV6-5 CASTNGPSQYF
TRBJ2-7 TRBD1 13 TRBV12-3/TRBV12-4 CATATGGPYEQYF
TRBJ2-5 . 14 TRBV11-3 CASSQSGGGETQYF
TRBJ2-1 . 15 TRBV4-3 CASSQEGTNSNEQFF
TRBJ2-1 . 13 TRBV7-7 CASSLLPEAEQFF
TRBJ2-3 . 14 TRBV6-5 CASSYSSTTDTQYF
TRBJ1-1 . 12 TRBV12-3/TRBV12-4 CASSRTGPEAFF
TRBJ2-7 TRBD1 15 TRBV6-5 CASSYSVPGGYEQYF
TRBJ2-7 . 12 TRBV7-9 CASSFEVYEQYF
TRBJ2-7 . 16 TRBV7-2 CASSLGWGEPPREQYF
TRBJ2-6 TRBD1 15 TRBV7-9 CASSFGQAGANVLTF
TRBJ2-2 . 16 TRBV13 CASSLGLGGNTGELFF
TRBJ2-3 . 16 TRBV12-3/TRBV12-4 CASSFLGPIRTDTQYF
TRBJ2-3 . 16 TRBV11-1 CASSLGGGVDTDTQYF
TRBJ2-3 TRBD1 17 TRBV7-2 CASSLMGGTGGVDTQYF
TRBJ2-3 TRBD2 17 TRBV7-2 CASSLVGSGGATDTQYF
TRBJ2-2 . 12 TRBV29-1 CSVDGNTGELFF
TRBJ2-7 . 13 TRBV6-2/TRBV6-3 CAGSYRLSYEQYF
TRBJ2-7 TRBD1 16 TRBV12-3/TRBV12-4 CASSRGGQGSSYEQYF
TRBJ2-3 . 15 TRBV20-1 CSARGLLLGTDTQYF
TRBJ2-7 TRBD1 18 TRBV29-1 CSVTFGWTGGSTSYEQYF
TRBJ2-2 . 15 TRBV6-2/TRBV6-3 CASTMVVARTGELFF
TRBJ2-1 TRBD2 16 TRBV3-1 CASSQGWTRGNNEQFF
TRBJ2-7 TRBD2 17 TRBV6-2/TRBV6-3 CASSYSTSSGASYEQYF
TRBJ1-1 . 15 TRBV15 CATSRDLGGSMIAFF
TRBJ2-5 . 14 TRBV7-9 CASSLSGLLGTQYF
TRBJ2-5 TRBD2 15 TRBV6-5 CASSWGLAGTETQYF
TRBJ2-3 TRBD2 15 TRBV4-3 CASSLSGRDTDTQYF
TRBJ2-1 TRBD2 17 TRBV11-3 CASSRELAGGTYNEQFF
TRBJ1-1 . 13 TRBV18 CASSPEHLTEAFF
TRBJ2-5 . 14 TRBV24-1 CATNPRGTEETQYF
TRBJ2-5 TRBD1 14 TRBV12-3/TRBV12-4 CASRGTGGGETQYF
TRBJ2-1 . 16 TRBV12-3/TRBV12-4 CASSPPGGEMYNEQFF
TRBJ2-3 . 16 TRBV12-3/TRBV12-4 CASSLSGAVEGDTQYF
TRBJ2-5 . 15 TRBV9 CASSPGADLQETQYF
TRBJ2-7 . 11 TRBV11-3 CASSSQLEQYF
TRBJ2-1 . 13 TRBV7-9 CASSFWGGDEQFF
TRBJ1-2 . 16 TRBV5-1 CASSLNWVRGFSGYTF
TRBJ1-3 . 14 TRBV12-3/TRBV12-4 CASSFVLFGNTIYF
TRBJ2-3 TRBD2 15 TRBV9 CASSVNAGGLNTQYF
TRBJ2-1 TRBD1 14 TRBV9 CASSYRGRGNEQFF
TRBJ1-4 . 16 TRBV6-2/TRBV6-3 CASSRRTIATNEKLFF
TRBJ2-5 . 14 TRBV5-1 CASSLATLQETQYF
TRBJ2-3 . 12 TRBV18 CASSSKGGTQYF
TRBJ2-3 . 14 TRBV30 CAWSPRGVGDTQYF
TRBJ2-7 TRBD1 13 TRBV20-1 CSVPGQGPLEQYF
TRBJ2-7 TRBD2 15 TRBV15 CATSRALAGAYEQYF
TRBJ2-7 TRBD2 15 TRBV15 CATSGSGGASGEQYF